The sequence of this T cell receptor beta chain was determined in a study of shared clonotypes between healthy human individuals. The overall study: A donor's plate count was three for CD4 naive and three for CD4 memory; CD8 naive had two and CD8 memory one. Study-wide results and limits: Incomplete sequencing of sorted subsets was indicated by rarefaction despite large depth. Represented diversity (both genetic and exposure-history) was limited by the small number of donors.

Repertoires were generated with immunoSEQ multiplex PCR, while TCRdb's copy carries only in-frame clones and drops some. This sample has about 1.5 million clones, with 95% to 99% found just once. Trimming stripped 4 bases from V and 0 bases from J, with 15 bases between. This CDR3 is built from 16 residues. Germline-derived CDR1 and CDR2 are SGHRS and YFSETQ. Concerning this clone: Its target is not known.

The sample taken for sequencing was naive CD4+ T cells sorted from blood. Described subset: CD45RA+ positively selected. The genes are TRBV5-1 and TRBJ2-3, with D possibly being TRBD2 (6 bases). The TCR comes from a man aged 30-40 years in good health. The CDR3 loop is CASSPGLTPSTDTQYF. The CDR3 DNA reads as TGCGCCAGCAGCCCCGGACTAACCCCAAGCACAGATACGCAGTATTTT.